Listed here are 15 T cell receptor beta chains from one sample, sequenced in a study of shared clonotypes between healthy human individuals. Libraries were prepared by immunoSEQ multiplex PCR; TCRdb keeps only in-frame clonotypes and omits some of them. The repertoire has about 1 million clones, about three quarters of them found once; the top ten carry roughly 1.4%. Sequenced sample: memory CD4+ T cells sorted from blood. Subset noted: CD45RA-negative fraction. Receptors were obtained from a man aged 18 to 29 in good health.

The chain employs TRBV10-3 and TRBJ1-1; TRBD1 matches at 9 bases. Germline loops: CDR1 ENHRY, CDR2 SYGVKD. This CDR3 region has 16 residues. V lost 7 bases and J lost 2; bases outside the gene matches: 11. The DNA of the CDR3 is TGTGCCATCAAGGAACAGGGGGCCCTGTTAAACACTGAAGCTTTCTTT. Translated, it gives CAIKEQGALLNTEAFF.

This chain joins TRBV19 and TRBJ2-7; 11 nucleotides match TRBD2. The CDR3 has 15 amino acids. Per the germline V gene, CDR1 is LNHDA and CDR2 is SQIVND (reference sequence). The ends lost 6 bases at V and 6 bases at J; junction bases unmatched: 10. The CDR3 loop reads CASSPLAGGPSEQYF. CDR3 in DNA: TGTGCCAGTAGCCCATTAGCGGGAGGGCCCTCCGAGCAGTACTTC.

The chain carries TRBV13 and TRBJ2-6; D is unresolved. V dropped 8 bases and J dropped 2 bases, with 13 bases sitting between them. CDR1 and CDR2 (germline): PRHDT, FYEKMQ (reference sequence). The CDR3 loop spans 15 amino acids. CDR3 coding DNA: TGTGCCAGCCAAATGCGAAAAACTGGGGCCAACGTCCTGACTTTC. Translation: CASQMRKTGANVLTF.

As concerns this clone: One junction end disagrees with the germline gene, perhaps due to a read error. This chain joins TRBV11-2 and TRBJ2-7; the match to TRBD1 covers 9 bases. The CDR3 totals 15 residues. Germline V CDR1 and CDR2: SGHAT, FQNNGV. For the CDR3, the DNA is TGTGCCAGCAGCTTAGGAACAGGGGGCTTTGGAGGGCGTATTTTC. This translates into CASSLGTGGFGGRIF.

CDR3 nucleotides: TGCGCCAGCAGCCAGGACAGGCTAAGCACAGATACGCAGTATTTT. Its translation: CASSQDRLSTDTQYF. This chain links TRBV5-1 with TRBJ2-3, with 7 bases aligning to TRBD1. Trimming removed 4 bases from V and 0 bases from J; junction bases left unmatched: 5. The CDR3 spans 15 residues. CDR1 SGHRS and CDR2 YFSETQ come from the germline V gene.

This chain connects TRBV27 to TRBJ2-6; no clear D. Per germline, CDR1 MNHEY and CDR2 SMNVEV (reference sequence). The V end lost 6 bases, the J end lost 0 bases, and 3 bases lay between the germline ends. This CDR3 spans 13 amino acids. The CDR3 sequence: CASRSSGANVLTF. The CDR3, as DNA: TGTGCCAGCAGGAGCTCTGGGGCCAACGTCCTGACTTTC.

The V gene is TRBV6-1, the J gene TRBJ2-2; D uncertain. Germline V gene data show CDR1 as MNHNS and CDR2 as SASEGT. V lost 2 bases to trimming and J lost 12 bases, with 1 base between them. This CDR3 region has 9 residues. Here the CDR3 DNA reads TGTGCCAGCAGTGAAAAGCTGTTTTTT. Protein product: CASSEKLFF.

This chain links TRBV6-6 with TRBJ1-2; D unclear. CDR1 is MNHNY and CDR2 is SVGAGI in the germline V gene (reference sequence). The CDR3 extends over 13 amino acids. V lost 3 bases, J lost 1 base, and 6 bases lay in between. The CDR3 spells CASSYRHNYGYTF. The CDR3, as DNA: TGTGCCAGCAGTTATCGACATAACTATGGCTACACCTTC.

The CDR3 sequence: CASTREGGARWDTQYF. Here the CDR3 DNA reads TGCGCCAGCACCCGAGAGGGGGGAGCGAGGTGGGATACGCAGTATTTT. The chain is built from TRBV5-1 and TRBJ2-3; possibly TRBD1 or TRBD2 for D (6 bases each). This CDR3 has 16 residues. V shed 6 bases and J shed 6 bases, with 23 bases lying between them. Germline V gene sequence: CDR1 SGHRS, CDR2 YFSETQ.

The chain uses TRBV7-2 and TRBJ1-2; perhaps TRBD1 as D (5 bases). In germline, CDR1 is SGHTA, CDR2 FQGNSA. V dropped 1 base and J dropped 2 bases, with 11 bases sitting between them. The CDR3 is 15 amino acids. CDR3 sequence (DNA): TGTGCCAGCAGCTTAGGACAGCCAGCGAACTATGGCTACACCTTC. Translation gives CASSLGQPANYGYTF.

This clone was seen repeatedly, ten times or more. The V call is TRBV18, the J call TRBJ2-6; no clear D. This CDR3 spans 13 amino acids. Trimming left V 7 bases short and J 0 bases short, with 4 bases between. CDR1 is KGHSH, CDR2 LQKENI, per germline. The CDR3 reads CASLLSGANVLTF. In DNA form, the CDR3 reads TGTGCCAGCTTGCTCTCTGGGGCCAACGTCCTGACTTTC.

V gene TRBV30 combines with J gene TRBJ1-6; D is perhaps TRBD1 (5 bases). This CDR3 comprises 15 residues. Germline V gene lookup returns CDR1 GTSNPN and CDR2 SVGIG (reference sequence). Deletions cut 2 bases from V and 10 bases from J, with 18 bases between. In nucleotides, the CDR3 is TGTGCCTGGAGTACCTCCTCCGACAGACGATCACCCCTCCACTTT. It translates to CAWSTSSDRRSPLHF.

This clone showed up just once. The rearrangement links TRBV5-6 to TRBJ2-4; no clear D. The germline V and J ends were trimmed by 1 base and 8 bases, with 13 bases remaining between them. The germline gives CDR1 SGHDT, CDR2 YYEEEE. The CDR3 has 14 residues. CDR3 DNA: TGTGCCAGCAGCTTGCCTGCGGAAATGCACATTCAGTACTTC. Its translation: CASSLPAEMHIQYF. Filled out from reference TRBV5-6 and TRBJ2-4, the complete variable domain reads DAGVTQSPTHLIKTRGQQVTLRCSPKSGHDTVSWYQQALGQGPQFIFQYYEEEERQRGNFPDRFSGHQFPNYSSELNVNALLLGDSALYLCASSLPAEMHIQYFGAGTRLSVL.

The chain couples TRBV7-9 to TRBJ2-6; D unclear. From germline, CDR1 is SEHNR and CDR2 FQNEAQ (reference sequence). Trimming shortened V by 5 bases and J by 0 bases, and 5 bases separated the two germline ends. CDR3 size: 14 residues. The CDR3 sequence is CASSISSGANVLTF. As DNA, the CDR3 is TGTGCCAGCAGCATATCCTCTGGGGCCAACGTCCTGACTTTC.

This chain links TRBV5-5 with TRBJ1-1; D is unresolved. This CDR3 has 16 residues. CDR1 and CDR2 from the germline V gene are SGHKS and YYEKEE (reference sequence). V lost 4 bases, J lost 3 bases, and 19 bases lay in between. The CDR3 sequence is CASSVEVRRRDTEAFF. The CDR3 DNA sequence: TGTGCCAGCAGCGTGGAGGTCAGGCGGAGGGACACTGAAGCTTTCTTT.